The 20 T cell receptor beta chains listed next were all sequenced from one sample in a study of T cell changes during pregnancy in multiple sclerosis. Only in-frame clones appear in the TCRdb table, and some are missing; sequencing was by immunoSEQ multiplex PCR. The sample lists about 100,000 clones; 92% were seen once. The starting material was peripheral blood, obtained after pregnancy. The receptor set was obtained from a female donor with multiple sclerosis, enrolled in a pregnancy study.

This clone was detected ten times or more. The chain's CDR3 is CAWSVKRDIDIQYF. CDR3 in DNA: TGTGCCTGGAGTGTAAAGCGGGATATTGACATTCAGTACTTC. This chain uses TRBV30 with TRBJ2-4; 7 bases align to TRBD2. The J segment lost 8 bases and the V segment lost 0 bases, leaving 7 bases of the junction unmatched. CDR3 length: 14 amino acids. Germline-derived CDR1 and CDR2 are GTSNPN and SVGIG (reference sequence).

In DNA, the CDR3 is TGTGCCAGCAGCTCCCTATCACAGGGGGCGCGAGAGACCCAGTACTTC. It codes for CASSSLSQGARETQYF. The chain has TRBV13 and TRBJ2-5; 9 bases agree with TRBD1. In germline, CDR1 is PRHDT, CDR2 FYEKMQ (reference sequence). CDR3 size: 16 residues. Trimming took 4 bases from V and 4 from J; bases not matched to a gene: 10.

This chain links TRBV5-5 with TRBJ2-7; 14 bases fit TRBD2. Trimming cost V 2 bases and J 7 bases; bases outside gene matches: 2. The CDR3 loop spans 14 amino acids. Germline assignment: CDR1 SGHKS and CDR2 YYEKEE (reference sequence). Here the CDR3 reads CASSLGLAGGEQYF. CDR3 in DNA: TGTGCCAGCAGCTTAGGACTAGCGGGGGGTGAGCAGTACTTC.

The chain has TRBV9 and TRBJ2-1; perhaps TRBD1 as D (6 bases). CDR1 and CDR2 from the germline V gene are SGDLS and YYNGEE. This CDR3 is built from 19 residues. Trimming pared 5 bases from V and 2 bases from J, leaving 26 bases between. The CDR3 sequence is CASSDEPGHNGGAYNEQFF. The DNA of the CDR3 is TGTGCCAGCAGTGACGAGCCGGGACACAATGGTGGGGCCTACAATGAGCAGTTCTTC.

CDR3 sequence: CASTDRTGVGNTIYF. In DNA form, the CDR3 reads TGTGCCAGCACGGACCGGACAGGGGTGGGAAACACCATATATTTT. The chain combines TRBV7-2 with TRBJ1-3; TRBD1 matches 9 bases. Germline CDR1 SGHTA, CDR2 FQGNSA. The V gene end was trimmed by 7 bases and the J gene end by 4 bases; junction bases not matched to a gene: 8. The CDR3 has 15 amino acids.

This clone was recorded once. The CDR3 DNA follows: TGTGCCAGCAGCTTAGTGAGCAGGTTGGCCCCCCAGCATTTT. Amino acids: CASSLVSRLAPQHF. The chain recombines TRBV7-2 with TRBJ1-5; D unclear. The V gene's germline CDR1 is SGHTA and CDR2 FQGNSA. The CDR3 spans 14 residues. V was shortened by 1 base and J by 10 bases, with 14 bases between the two germline ends.

The CDR3 spells CASSQGGHHYGYTF. The CDR3 coding sequence is TGTGCCAGCAGCCAAGGTGGGCATCACTATGGCTACACCTTC. This chain uses TRBV14 with TRBJ1-2; D remains unclear. The V end was cut by 1 base, the J end by 3 bases, with 9 bases between. The V gene's germline CDR1 is SGHDN and CDR2 FVKESK. The CDR3 covers 14 residues.

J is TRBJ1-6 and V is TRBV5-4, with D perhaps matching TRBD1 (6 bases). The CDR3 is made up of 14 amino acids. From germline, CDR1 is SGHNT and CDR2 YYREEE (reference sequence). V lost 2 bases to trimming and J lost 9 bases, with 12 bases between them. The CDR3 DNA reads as TGTGCCAGCAGCTTTACAGGGATCGGTTCACCCCTCCACTTT. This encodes CASSFTGIGSPLHF.

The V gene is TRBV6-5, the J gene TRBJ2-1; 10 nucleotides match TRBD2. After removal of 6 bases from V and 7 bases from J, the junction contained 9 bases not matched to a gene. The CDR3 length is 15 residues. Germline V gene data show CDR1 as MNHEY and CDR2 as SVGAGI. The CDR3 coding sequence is TGTGCCAGCAGCCTCATCCCGGGACTAGCGAATGAGCAGTTCTTC. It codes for CASSLIPGLANEQFF.

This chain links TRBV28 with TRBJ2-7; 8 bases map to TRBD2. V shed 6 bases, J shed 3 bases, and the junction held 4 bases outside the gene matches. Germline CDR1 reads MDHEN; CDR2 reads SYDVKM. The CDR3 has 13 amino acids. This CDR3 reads CASRQGLDYEQYF. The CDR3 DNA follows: TGTGCCAGCAGACAGGGACTAGACTACGAGCAGTACTTC.

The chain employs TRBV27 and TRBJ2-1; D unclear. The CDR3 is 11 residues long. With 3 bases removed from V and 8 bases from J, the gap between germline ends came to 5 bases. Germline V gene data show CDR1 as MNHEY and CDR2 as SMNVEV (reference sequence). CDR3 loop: CASSFLDEQFF. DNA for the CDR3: TGTGCCAGCAGTTTCCTAGATGAGCAGTTCTTC.

This CDR3 is CASSLRSGQSYEQYF. The CDR3 DNA sequence: TGTGCCAGCAGCTTAAGGTCGGGACAGTCCTACGAGCAGTACTTC. The chain links TRBV7-3 to TRBJ2-7; 7 bases line up with TRBD1. Germline V lookup: CDR1 SGHTA, CDR2 FQGTGA. With 1 base clipped from V and 1 base from J, the junction kept 4 bases outside the gene matches. There are 15 residues in the CDR3.

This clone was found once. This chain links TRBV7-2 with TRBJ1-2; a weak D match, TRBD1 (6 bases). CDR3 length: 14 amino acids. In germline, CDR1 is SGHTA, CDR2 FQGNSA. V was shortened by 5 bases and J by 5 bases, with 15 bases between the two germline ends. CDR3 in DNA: TGTGCCAGCAGCGAAGGGGGGGCATGGTATGGCTACACCTTC. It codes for CASSEGGAWYGYTF.

CDR3 sequence (DNA): TGCGCCAGCAGCCAAGAGGGTGGGCAGCCCTTTCATGGCTACACCTTC. As protein: CASSQEGGQPFHGYTF. The genes are TRBV4-3 and TRBJ1-2; the D is unclear. Germline V gene data show CDR1 as LGHNA and CDR2 as YSLEER. The ends were cut back, 0 bases at V and 6 bases at J, with 17 bases in the middle. The CDR3 covers 16 residues.

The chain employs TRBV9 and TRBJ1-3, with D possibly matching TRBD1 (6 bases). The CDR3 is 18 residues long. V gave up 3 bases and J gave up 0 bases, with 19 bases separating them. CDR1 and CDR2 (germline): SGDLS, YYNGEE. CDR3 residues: CASSAPWEGGDSGNTIYF. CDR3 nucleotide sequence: TGTGCCAGCAGCGCCCCTTGGGAAGGGGGGGACTCTGGAAACACCATATATTTT.

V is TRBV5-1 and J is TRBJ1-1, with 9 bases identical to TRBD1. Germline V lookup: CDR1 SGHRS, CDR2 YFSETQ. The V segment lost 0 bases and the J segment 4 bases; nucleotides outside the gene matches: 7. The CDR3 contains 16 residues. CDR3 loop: CASSLATGGWFTEAFF. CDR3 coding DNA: TGCGCCAGCAGCTTGGCCACAGGGGGCTGGTTCACTGAAGCTTTCTTT.

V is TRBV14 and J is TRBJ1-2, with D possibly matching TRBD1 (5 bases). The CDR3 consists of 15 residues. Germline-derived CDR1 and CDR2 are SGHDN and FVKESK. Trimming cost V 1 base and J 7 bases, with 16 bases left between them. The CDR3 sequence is CASSQGKTAFFGYTF. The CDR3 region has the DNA TGTGCCAGCAGCCAAGGAAAGACAGCGTTTTTTGGCTACACCTTC.

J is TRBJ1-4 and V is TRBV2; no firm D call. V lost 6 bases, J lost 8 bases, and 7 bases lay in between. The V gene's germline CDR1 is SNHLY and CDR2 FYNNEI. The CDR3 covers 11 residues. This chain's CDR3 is CASRREEKLFF. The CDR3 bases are TGTGCCAGCAGGAGGGAGGAAAAACTGTTTTTT.

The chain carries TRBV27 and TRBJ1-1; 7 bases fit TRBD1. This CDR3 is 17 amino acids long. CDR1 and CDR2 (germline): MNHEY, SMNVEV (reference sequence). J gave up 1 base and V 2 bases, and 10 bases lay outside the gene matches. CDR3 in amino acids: CASSLLTGFGKNTEAFF. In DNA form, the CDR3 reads TGTGCCAGCAGTTTACTGACAGGGTTTGGCAAGAACACTGAAGCTTTCTTT.

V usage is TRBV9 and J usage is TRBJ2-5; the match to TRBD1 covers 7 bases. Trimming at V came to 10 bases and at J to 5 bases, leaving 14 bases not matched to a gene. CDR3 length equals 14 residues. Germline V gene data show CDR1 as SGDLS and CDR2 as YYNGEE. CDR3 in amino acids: CASNRGGGLETQYF. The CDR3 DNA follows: TGTGCCTCTAACAGGGGTGGCGGGTTGGAGACCCAGTACTTC.